One and the same sample provided the 3 T cell receptor beta chains below, sequenced in a study of cytomegalovirus exposure and HLA in healthy donors. It was with 60 Vbeta and 13 Jbeta primers that the PCR ran. Only in-frame clones appear in the TCRdb table, and some are missing; sequencing was by immunoSEQ multiplex PCR. The table lists 100,000 to 130,000 clones, around two thirds of them singletons. Material for sequencing was PBMCs. The receptors stem from a woman between 35 and 50 years old in good health and CMV-seropositive.

The V and J genes are TRBV29-1 and TRBJ2-7; 9 bases are a match to TRBD1. V was clipped by 6 bases and J by 6 bases; unmatched bases: 12. The CDR3 runs to 14 residues. Per germline, CDR1 SQVTM and CDR2 ANQGSEA. The DNA for the CDR3 is TGCAGCGTCGGAGGGACAGGGCCCTTCTCCGAGCAGTACTTC. It is translated as CSVGGTGPFSEQYF.

This clone showed up just a few times. This chain connects TRBV2 to TRBJ2-2; no reliable D call. This CDR3 contains 15 residues. CDR1 and CDR2 from the germline V gene are SNHLY and FYNNEI. Trimming cost V 2 bases and J 6 bases, with 13 bases left between them. CDR3 coding DNA: TGTGCCAGCAGTGAACTAGAAGGAAAAGCCGGGGAGCTGTTTTTT. Amino acids: CASSELEGKAGELFF.

The V gene is TRBV27, the J gene TRBJ2-7, with TRBD1 matching 9 bases. The CDR3 has 15 amino acids. The V and J ends lost 5 bases and 3 bases, in that order; junction bases with no gene match: 8. Germline loops: CDR1 MNHEY, CDR2 SMNVEV (reference sequence). The CDR3 nucleotides are TGTGCCAGCAGTCTAACCGGGACAGGGATCTACGAGCAGTACTTC. Protein product: CASSLTGTGIYEQYF.